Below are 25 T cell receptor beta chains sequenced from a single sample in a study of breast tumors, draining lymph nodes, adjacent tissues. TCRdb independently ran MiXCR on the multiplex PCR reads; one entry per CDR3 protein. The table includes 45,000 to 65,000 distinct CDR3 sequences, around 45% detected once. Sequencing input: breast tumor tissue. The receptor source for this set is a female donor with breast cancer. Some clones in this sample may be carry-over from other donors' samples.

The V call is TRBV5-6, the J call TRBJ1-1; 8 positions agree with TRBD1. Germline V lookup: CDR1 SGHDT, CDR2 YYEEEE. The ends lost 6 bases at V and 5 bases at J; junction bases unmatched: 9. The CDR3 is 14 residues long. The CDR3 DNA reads TGTGCCAGCACCGAACAGGGGGTAAATACTGAAGCTTTCTTT. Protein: CASTEQGVNTEAFF.

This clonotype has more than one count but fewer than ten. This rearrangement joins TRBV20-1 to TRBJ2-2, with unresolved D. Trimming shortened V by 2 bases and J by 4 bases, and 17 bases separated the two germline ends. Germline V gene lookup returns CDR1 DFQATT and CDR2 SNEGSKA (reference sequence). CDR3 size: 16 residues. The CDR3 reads CSARTPLSETTGELFF. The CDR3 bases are TGCAGTGCTAGAACCCCCCTTTCAGAGACCACCGGGGAGCTGTTTTTT.

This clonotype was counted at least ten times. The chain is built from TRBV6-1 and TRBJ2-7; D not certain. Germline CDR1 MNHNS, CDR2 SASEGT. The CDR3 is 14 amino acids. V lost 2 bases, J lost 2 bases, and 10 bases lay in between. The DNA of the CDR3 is TGTGCCAGCAGTGAACATGGCCCACCCTACGAGCAGTACTTC. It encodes CASSEHGPPYEQYF.

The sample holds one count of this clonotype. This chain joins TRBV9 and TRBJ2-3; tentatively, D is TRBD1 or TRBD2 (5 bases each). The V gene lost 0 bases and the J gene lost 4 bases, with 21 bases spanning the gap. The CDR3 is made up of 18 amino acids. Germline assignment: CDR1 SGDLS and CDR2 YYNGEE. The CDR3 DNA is TGTGCCAGCAGCGTAGGGCGGGCTATGGGGGTAATCGCAGATACGCAGTATTTT. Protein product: CASSVGRAMGVIADTQYF.

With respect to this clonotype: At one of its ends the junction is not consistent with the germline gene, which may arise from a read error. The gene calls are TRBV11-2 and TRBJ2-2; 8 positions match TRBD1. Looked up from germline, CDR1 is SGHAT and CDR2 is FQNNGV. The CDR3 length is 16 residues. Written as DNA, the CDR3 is TGTGCCAGCAGCTTAGGACAGGGGCCCGGCCCCGGGGAGCTGTTGTTT. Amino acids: CASSLGQGPGPGELLF.

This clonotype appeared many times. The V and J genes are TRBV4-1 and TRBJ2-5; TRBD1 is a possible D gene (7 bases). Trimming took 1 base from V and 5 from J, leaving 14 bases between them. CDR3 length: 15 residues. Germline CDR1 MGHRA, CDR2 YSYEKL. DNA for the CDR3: TGCGCCAGCAGCCAAGTGCCAGGGGGGCGGGAGACCCAGTACTTC. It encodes CASSQVPGGRETQYF.

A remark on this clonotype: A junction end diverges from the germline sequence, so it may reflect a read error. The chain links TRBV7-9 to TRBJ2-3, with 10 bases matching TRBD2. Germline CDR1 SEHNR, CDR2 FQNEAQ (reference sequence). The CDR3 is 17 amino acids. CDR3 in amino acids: CASSPLLAGTSTDPQYF. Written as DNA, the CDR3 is TGTGCCAGCAGCCCACTACTAGCGGGGACTAGCACAGATCCGCAGTATTTT.

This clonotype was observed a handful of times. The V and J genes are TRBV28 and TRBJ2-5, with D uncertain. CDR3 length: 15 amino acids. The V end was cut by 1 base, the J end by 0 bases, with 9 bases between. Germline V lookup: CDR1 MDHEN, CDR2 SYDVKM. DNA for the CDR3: TGTGCCAGCAGTTTATACGTGGGGTACCAAGAGACCCAGTACTTC. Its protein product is CASSLYVGYQETQYF.

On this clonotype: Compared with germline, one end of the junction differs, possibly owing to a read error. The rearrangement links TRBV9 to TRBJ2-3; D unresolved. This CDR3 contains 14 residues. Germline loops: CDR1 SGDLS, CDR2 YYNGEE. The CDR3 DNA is TGTGCCAGCAGCGCCTTACAGAGCACAGATACGCGGTGTTTT. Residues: CASSALQSTDTRCF.

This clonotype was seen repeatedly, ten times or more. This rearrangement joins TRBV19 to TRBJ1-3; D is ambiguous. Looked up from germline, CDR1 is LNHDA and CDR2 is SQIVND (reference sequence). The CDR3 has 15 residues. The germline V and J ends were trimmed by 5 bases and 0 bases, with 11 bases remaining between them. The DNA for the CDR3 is TGTGCCAGTAGTGCCGCTTGGTCCTCTGGAAACACCATATATTTT. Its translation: CASSAAWSSGNTIYF.

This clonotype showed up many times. CDR3 sequence (DNA): TGTGCCAGCAGCGACAGGGTCATCAATGAGCAGTTCTTC. Amino acid sequence: CASSDRVINEQFF. This chain connects TRBV3-1 to TRBJ2-1; 7 bases are shared with TRBD1. Germline lookup yields CDR1 LGHDT and CDR2 YNNKEL (reference sequence). Trimming cost V 5 bases and J 6 bases; bases outside gene matches: 4. This CDR3 has 13 amino acids.

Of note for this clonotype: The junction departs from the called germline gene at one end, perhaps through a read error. CDR3 DNA sequence: TGTGCCTGCAGCCCCCGGACGAGGGGCACAGATATGCAGTATTTT. Amino acids: CACSPRTRGTDMQYF. The chain links TRBV11-2 to TRBJ2-3, with D possibly being TRBD1 or TRBD2 (5 bases each). The CDR3 extends over 15 amino acids. The germline gives CDR1 SGHAT, CDR2 FQNNGV. The whole variable domain, remainder taken from reference TRBV11-2 and TRBJ2-3, is EAGVAQSPRYKIIEKRQSVAFWCNPISGHATLYWYQQILGQGPKLLIQFQNNGVVDDSQLPKDRFSAERLKGVDSTLKIQPAKLEDSAVYLCACSPRTRGTDMQYFGPGTRLTVL.

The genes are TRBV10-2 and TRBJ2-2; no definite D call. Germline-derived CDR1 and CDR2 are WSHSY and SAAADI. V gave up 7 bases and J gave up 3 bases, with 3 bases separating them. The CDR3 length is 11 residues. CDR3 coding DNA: TGCGCCAGCAAACACACCGGGGAGCTGTTTTTT. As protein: CASKHTGELFF.

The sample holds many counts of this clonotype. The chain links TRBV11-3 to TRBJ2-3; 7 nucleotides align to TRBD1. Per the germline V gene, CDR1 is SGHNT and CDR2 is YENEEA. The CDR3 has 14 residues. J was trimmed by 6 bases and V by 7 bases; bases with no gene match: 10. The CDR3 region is CASNRDSKTDTQYF. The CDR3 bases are TGTGCCAGCAACCGGGACAGCAAAACGGATACGCAGTATTTT. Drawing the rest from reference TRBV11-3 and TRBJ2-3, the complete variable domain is EAGVVQSPRYKIIEKKQPVAFWCNPISGHNTLYWYLQNLGQGPELLIRYENEEAVDDSQLPKDRFSAERLKGVDSTLKIQPAELGDSAVYLCASNRDSKTDTQYFGPGTRLTVL.

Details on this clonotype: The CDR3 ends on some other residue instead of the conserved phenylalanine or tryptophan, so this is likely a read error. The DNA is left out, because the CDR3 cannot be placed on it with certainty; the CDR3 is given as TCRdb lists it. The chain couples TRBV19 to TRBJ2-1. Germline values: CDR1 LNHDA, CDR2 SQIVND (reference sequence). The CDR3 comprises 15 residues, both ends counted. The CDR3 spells CASKSVLVGGDEQTL.

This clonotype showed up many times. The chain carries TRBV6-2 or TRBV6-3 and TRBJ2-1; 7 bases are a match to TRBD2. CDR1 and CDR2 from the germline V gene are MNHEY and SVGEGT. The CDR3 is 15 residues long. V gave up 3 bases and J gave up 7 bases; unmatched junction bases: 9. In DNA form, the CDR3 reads TGTGCCAGCAGTTATACGTGGGAGGGCCGAAATGAGCAGTTCTTC. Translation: CASSYTWEGRNEQFF.

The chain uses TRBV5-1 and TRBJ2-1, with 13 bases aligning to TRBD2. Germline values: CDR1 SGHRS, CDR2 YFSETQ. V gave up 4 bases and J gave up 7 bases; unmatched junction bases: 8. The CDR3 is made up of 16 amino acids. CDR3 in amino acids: CASSIWTSGSNNEQFF. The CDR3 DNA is TGCGCCAGCAGCATATGGACTAGCGGGAGTAATAATGAGCAGTTCTTC.

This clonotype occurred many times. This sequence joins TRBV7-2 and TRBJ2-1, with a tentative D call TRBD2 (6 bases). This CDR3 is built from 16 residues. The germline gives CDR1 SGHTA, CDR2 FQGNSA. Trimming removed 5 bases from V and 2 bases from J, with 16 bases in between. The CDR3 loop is CASSRVGGIPYNEQFF. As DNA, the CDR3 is TGTGCCAGCAGCCGGGTCGGCGGGATCCCCTACAATGAGCAGTTCTTC.

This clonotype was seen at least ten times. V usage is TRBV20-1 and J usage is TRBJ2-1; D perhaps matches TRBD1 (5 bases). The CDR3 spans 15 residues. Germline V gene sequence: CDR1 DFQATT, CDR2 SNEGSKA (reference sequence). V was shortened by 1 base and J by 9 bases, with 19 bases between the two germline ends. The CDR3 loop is CSARVQVSGSGEQFF. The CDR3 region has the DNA TGCAGTGCTAGAGTTCAAGTCTCAGGGTCGGGTGAGCAGTTCTTC.

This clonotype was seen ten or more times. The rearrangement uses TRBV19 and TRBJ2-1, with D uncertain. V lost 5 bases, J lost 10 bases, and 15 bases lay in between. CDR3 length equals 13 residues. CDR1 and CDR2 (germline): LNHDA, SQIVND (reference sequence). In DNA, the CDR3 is TGTGCCAGTAGTGCCCTCAGAGGACGGGAGCAGTTCTTC. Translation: CASSALRGREQFF.

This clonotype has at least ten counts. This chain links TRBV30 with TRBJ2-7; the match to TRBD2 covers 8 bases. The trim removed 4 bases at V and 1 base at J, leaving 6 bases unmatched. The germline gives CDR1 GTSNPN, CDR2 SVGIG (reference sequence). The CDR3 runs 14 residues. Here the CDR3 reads CAWIKSGSSYEQYF. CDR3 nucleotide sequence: TGTGCCTGGATTAAGAGCGGGAGTTCCTACGAGCAGTACTTC.

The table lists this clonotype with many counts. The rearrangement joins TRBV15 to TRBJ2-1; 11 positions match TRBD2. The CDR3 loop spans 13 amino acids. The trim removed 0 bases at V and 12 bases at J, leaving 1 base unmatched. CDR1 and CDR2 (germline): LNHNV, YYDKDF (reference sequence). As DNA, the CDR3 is TGTGCCACCAGCAGAGAAACTAGCGGGAGGCAGTTCTTC. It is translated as CATSRETSGRQFF.

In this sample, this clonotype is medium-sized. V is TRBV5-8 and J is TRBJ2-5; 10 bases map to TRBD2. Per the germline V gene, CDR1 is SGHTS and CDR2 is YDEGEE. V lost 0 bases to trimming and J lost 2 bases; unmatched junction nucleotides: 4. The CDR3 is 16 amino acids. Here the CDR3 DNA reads TGTGCCAGCAGCTTGGTGTCTAGCGGGGGTCAAGAGACCCAGTACTTC. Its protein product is CASSLVSSGGQETQYF. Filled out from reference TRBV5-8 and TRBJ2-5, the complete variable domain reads EAGVTQSPTHLIKTRGQQATLRCSPISGHTSVYWYQQALGLGLQFLLWYDEGEERNRGNFPPRFSGRQFPNYSSELNVNALELEDSALYLCASSLVSSGGQETQYFGPGTRLLVL.

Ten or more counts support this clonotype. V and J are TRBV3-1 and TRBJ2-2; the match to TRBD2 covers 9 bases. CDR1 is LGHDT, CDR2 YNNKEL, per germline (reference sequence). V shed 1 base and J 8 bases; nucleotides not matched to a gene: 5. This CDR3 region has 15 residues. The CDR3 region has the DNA TGTGCCAGCAGCCAAGGACTAGCGGCCGGGGGGGAGCTGTTTTTT. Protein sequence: CASSQGLAAGGELFF.

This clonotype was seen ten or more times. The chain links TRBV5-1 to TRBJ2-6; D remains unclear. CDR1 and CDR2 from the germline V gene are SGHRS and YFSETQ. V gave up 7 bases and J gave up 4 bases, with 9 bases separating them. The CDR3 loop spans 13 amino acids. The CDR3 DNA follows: TGCGCCAGCTTGGAATCCGGGGCCAACGTCCTGACTTTC. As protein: CASLESGANVLTF.